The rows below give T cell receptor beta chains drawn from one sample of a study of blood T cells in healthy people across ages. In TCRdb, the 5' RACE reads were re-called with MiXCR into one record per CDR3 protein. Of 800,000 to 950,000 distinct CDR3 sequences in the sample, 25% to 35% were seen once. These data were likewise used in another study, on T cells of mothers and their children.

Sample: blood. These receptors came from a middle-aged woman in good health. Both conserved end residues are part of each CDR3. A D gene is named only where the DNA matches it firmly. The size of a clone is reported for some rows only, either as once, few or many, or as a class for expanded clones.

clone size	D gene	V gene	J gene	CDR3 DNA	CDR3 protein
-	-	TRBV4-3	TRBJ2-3	TGCGCCAGCAGCCCCAGTGGAGGGGTAGCAGGAGATACGCAGTATTTT	CASSPSGGVAGDTQYF
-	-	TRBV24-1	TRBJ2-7	TGTGCCACCGGGCCCTCAGGGACCCACGAGCAGTACTTC	CATGPSGTHEQYF
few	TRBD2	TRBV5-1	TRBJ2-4	TGCGCCAGCAGCTTGGCGGCGCGGGGGGGCCTAAACATTCAGTACTTC	CASSLAARGGLNIQYF
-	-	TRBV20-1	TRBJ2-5	TGCAGTGCTAGAGATGGGGCAGGGGCAGAGACCCAGTACTTC	CSARDGAGAETQYF
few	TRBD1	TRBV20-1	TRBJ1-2	TGCAGTCCCTCAATCCCCGCAGGGGGCGATCTGACCTATGGCTACACCTTC	CSPSIPAGGDLTYGYTF
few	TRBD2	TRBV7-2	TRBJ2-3	TGTGCCAGCAGCTACGCCCCACTAGCGGGGGCTCATACGCAGTATTTT	CASSYAPLAGAHTQYF
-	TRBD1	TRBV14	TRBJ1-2	TGTGCCAGCAGCCCCGGGACAGGGGCTACCGGCTACACCTTC	CASSPGTGATGYTF
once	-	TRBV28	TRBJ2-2	TGTACCAGCAGTTACGCGGACAGGAACACCGGGGAGCTGTTTTTT	CTSSYADRNTGELFF
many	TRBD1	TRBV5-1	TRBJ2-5	TGCGCCAGCCTGCAATGCTATCAAACAGGGGTCATAGAGACCCAGTACTTC	CASLQCYQTGVIETQYF
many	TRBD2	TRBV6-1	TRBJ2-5	TGTGCCAGCAGTGAAGGTAGCGGGGGGGCTGAGACCCAGTACTTC	CASSEGSGGAETQYF
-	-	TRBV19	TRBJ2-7	TGTGCCAGTAGTTACGGACGGGGGCCCCGAGGAAACGAGCAGTACTTC	CASSYGRGPRGNEQYF
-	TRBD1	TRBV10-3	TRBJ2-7	TGTGCCATCAGGGGGGACAGGGCAGACTACGAGCAGTACTTC	CAIRGDRADYEQYF
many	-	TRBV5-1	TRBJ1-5	TGCGCCAGCAGCTTGACGGACTATAGCAATCAGCCCCAGCATTTT	CASSLTDYSNQPQHF
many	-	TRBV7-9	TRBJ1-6	TGTGCCAGCAGCTTCGGACAGTTCGGTTCACCCCTCCACTTT	CASSFGQFGSPLHF
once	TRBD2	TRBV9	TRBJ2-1	TGTGCCAGCAGCGTAGGACTAGCGGGAGCAACCCAAGAGACCCAGTTCTTC	CASSVGLAGATQETQFF
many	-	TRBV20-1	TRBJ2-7	TGCAGTGCTAGAGGCAGGGGTGGAAGTACCTACGACGAGCAGTACTTC	CSARGRGGSTYDEQYF
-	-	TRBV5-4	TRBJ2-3	TGTGCCAGCAGCCCCACCGGGGCAGGGAACACAGATACGCAGTATTTT	CASSPTGAGNTDTQYF
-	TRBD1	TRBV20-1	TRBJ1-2	TGCAGTGCTAGGACCGGGCAGGGGGCGGCCTATGGCTACACCTTC	CSARTGQGAAYGYTF
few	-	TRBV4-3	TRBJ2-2	TGCGCCAGCAGCCAAGATCTTACGGGGCCCACCGGGGAGCTGTTTTTT	CASSQDLTGPTGELFF
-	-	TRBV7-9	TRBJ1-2	TGTGCCAGCAGCTTAGAGTCGACAGGAGGGTATGGCTACACCTTC	CASSLESTGGYGYTF
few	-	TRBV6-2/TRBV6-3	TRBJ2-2	TGTGCCAGCACCCAATTGGCGGGGACAGCTAACACCGGGGAGCTGTTTTTT	CASTQLAGTANTGELFF
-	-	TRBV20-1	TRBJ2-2	TGCAGTGCTAGAGTGGGTTCGACCGGGGAGCTGTTTTTT	CSARVGSTGELFF
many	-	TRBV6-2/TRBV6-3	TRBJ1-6	TGTGCCAGCAGGGACGGGGAGAATTCACCCCTCCACTTT	CASRDGENSPLHF
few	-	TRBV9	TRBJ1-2	TGTGCCAGCAGCGTATATCAGATATTCATGGACTATGGCTACACCTTC	CASSVYQIFMDYGYTF
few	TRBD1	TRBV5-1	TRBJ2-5	TGCGCCAGCAGCGCCGGGACAGGGGGCGGCGGAGAGACCCAGTACTTC	CASSAGTGGGGETQYF
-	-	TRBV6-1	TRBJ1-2	TGTGCCAGCAGTGAAGGGGGGGCGGTCCGCTATGGTTACACCTTC	CASSEGGAVRYGYTF